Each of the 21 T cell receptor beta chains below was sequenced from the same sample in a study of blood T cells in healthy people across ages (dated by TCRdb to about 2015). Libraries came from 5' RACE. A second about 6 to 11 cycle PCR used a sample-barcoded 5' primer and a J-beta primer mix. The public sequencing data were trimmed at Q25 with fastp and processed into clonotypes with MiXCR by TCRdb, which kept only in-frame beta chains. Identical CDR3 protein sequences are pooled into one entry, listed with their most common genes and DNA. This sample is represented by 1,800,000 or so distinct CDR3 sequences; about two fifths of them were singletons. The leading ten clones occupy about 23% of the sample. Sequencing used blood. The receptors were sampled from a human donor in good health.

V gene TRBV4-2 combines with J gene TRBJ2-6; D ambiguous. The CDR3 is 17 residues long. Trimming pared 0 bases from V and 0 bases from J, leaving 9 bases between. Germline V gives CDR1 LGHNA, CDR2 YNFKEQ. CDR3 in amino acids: CASSQDISYSGANVLTF. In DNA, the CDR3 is TGTGCCAGCAGCCAAGATATTAGCTACTCTGGGGCCAACGTCCTGACTTTC.

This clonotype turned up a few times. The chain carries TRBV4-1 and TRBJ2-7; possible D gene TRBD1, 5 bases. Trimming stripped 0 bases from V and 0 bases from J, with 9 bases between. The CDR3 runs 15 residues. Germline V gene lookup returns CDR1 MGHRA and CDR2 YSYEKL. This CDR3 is CASSQEPDSSYEQYF. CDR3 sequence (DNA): TGCGCCAGCAGCCAAGAACCTGACAGCTCCTACGAGCAGTACTTC.

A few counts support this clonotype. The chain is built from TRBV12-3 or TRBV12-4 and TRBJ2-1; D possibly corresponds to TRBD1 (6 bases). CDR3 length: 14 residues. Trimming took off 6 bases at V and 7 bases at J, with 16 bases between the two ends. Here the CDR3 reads CASSPGAIPNEQFF. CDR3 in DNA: TGTGCCAGCAGCCCAGGGGCGATACCGAATGAGCAGTTCTTC.

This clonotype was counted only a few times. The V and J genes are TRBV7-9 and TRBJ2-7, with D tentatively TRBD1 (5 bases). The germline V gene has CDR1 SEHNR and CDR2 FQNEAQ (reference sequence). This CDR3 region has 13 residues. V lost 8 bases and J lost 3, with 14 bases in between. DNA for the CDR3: TGTGCCAGCGTCGGGCGACAGAGCTACGAGCAGTACTTC. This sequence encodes CASVGRQSYEQYF.

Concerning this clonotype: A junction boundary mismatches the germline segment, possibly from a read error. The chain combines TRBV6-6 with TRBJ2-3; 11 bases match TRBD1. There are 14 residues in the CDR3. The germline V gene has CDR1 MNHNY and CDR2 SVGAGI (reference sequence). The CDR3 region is CASSRTGGPDAQYF. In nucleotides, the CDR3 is TGTGCCAGCAGCCGGACAGGGGGCCCAGATGCGCAGTATTTT.

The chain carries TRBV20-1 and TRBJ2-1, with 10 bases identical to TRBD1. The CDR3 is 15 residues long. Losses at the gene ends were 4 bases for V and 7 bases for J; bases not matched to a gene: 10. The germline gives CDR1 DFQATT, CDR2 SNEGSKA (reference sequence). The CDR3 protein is CSANSWGQGFNEQFF. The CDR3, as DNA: TGCAGTGCTAATTCCTGGGGACAGGGGTTTAATGAGCAGTTCTTC.

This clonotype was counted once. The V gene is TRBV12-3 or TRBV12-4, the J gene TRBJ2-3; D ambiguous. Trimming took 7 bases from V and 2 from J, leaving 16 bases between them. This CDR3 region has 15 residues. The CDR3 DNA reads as TGTGCCAGCAATTTGGACGGCCTTAACACAGATACGCAGTATTTT. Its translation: CASNLDGLNTDTQYF.

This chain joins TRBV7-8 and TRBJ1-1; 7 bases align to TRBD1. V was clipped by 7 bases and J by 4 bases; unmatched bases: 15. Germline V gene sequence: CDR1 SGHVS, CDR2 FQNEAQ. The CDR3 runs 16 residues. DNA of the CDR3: TGTGCCAGCACCCCGCGCCGACAGGGAAGAAGCACTGAAGCTTTCTTT. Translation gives CASTPRRQGRSTEAFF.

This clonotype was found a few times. In DNA, the CDR3 is TGCAGTGCCTCCCTTCGGGGACGTCCCGATTCACCCCTCCACTTT. Translated: CSASLRGRPDSPLHF. The V gene is TRBV20-1, the J gene TRBJ1-6; D may be TRBD1 (5 bases). The CDR3 sequence is 15 residues long. Trimming stripped 6 bases from V and 8 bases from J, with 20 bases between. CDR1 and CDR2 from the germline V gene are DFQATT and SNEGSKA (reference sequence).

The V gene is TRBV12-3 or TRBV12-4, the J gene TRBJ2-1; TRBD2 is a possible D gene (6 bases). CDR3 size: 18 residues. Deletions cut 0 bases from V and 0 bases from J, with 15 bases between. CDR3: CASSLAGGPASSYNEQFF. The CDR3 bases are TGTGCCAGCAGTTTAGCGGGGGGACCTGCGAGCTCCTACAATGAGCAGTTCTTC.

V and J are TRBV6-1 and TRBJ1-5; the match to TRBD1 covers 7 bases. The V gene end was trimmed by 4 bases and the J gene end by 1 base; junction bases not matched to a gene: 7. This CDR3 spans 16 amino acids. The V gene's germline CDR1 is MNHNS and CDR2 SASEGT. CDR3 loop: CASSVSRGMSNQPQHF. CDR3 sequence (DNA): TGTGCCAGCAGTGTAAGCAGGGGGATGAGCAATCAGCCCCAGCATTTT.

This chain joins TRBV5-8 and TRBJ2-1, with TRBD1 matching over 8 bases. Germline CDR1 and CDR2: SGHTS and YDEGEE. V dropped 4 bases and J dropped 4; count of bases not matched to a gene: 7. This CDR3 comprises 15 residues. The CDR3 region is CASSTRGRRYNEQFF. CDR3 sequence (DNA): TGTGCCAGCAGCACCAGGGGGCGAAGATACAATGAGCAGTTCTTC.

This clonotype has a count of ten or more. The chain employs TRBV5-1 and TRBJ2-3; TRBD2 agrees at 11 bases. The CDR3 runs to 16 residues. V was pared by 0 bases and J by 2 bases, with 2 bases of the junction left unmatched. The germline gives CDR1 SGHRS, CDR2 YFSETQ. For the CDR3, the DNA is TGCGCCAGCAGCTTGGGACTAGCGGGGAACACAGATACGCAGTATTTT. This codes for CASSLGLAGNTDTQYF.

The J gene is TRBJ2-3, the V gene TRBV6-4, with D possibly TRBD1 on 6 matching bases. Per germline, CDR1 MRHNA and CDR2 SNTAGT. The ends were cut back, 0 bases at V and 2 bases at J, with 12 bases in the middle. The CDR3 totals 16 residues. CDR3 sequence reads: CASSDSGQHPTDTQYF. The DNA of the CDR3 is TGTGCCAGCAGTGACTCAGGACAGCATCCCACAGATACGCAGTATTTT.

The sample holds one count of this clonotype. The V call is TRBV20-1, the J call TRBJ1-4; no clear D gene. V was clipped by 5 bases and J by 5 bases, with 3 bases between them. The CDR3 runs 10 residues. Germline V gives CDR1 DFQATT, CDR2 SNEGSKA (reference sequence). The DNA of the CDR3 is TGCAGTGCTCAGAATGAAAAACTGTTTTTT. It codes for CSAQNEKLFF.

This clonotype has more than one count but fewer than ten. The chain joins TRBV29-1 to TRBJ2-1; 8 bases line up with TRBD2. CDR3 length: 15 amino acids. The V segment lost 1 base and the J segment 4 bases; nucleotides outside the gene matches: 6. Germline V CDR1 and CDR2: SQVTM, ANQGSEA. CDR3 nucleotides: TGCAGCGTTGAAGGGACGGGGGGGGTTTACAATGAGCAGTTCTTC. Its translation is CSVEGTGGVYNEQFF.

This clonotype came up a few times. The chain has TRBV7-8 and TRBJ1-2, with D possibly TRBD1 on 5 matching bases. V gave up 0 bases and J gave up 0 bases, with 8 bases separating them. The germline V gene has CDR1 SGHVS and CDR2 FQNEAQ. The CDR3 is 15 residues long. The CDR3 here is CASSLAGDANYGYTF. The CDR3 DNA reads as TGTGCCAGCAGCTTAGCAGGGGACGCTAACTATGGCTACACCTTC. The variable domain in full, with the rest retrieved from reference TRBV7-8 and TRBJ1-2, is GAGVSQSPRYKVAKRGQDVALRCDPISGHVSLFWYQQALGQGPEFLTYFQNEAQLDKSGLPSDRFFAERPEGSVSTLKIQRTQQEDSAVYLCASSLAGDANYGYTFGSGTRLTVV.

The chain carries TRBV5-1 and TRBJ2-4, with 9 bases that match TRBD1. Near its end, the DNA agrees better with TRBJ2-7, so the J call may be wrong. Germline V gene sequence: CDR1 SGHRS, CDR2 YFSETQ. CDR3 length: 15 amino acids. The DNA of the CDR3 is TGCGCCAGCAGGATAGGGACAGGGAGAGGATACGAGCAGTACTTC. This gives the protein CASRIGTGRGYEQYF.

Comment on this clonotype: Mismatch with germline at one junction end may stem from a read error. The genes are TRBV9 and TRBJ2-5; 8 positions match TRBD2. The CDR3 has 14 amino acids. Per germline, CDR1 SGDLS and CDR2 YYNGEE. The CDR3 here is CVSSSYGGDRTQYF. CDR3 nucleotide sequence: TGTGTCAGCAGCTCGTACGGGGGGGATCGGACCCAGTACTTC.

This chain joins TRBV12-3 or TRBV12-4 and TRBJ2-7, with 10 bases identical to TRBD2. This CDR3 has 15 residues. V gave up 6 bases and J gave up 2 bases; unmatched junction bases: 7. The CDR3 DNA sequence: TGTGCCAGCAGCCGTCTCAGCGGGGGGGCCTACGAGCAGTACTTC. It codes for CASSRLSGGAYEQYF.

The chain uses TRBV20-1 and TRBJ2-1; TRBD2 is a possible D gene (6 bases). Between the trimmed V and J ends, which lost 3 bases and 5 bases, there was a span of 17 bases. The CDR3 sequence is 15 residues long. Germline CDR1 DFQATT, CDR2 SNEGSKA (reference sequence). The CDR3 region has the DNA TGCAGTGCTAGTATCTCGGCGGGGTATAACAATGAGCAGTTCTTC. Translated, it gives CSASISAGYNNEQFF.